These T cell receptor beta chains were read from a single sample in a study of control samples from healthy donors and cancer patients. Using immunoSEQ multiplex PCR, the repertoire was profiled, and TCRdb retains in-frame clones only, with some absent. The table lists some 57,000 clones, roughly 94% of them singletons. Source material: blood. Receptor source: a man aged 30 to 39 in good health. Each CDR3 is given with its conserved first and last residue. Each record gives: D gene, V gene, clone size, J gene, CDR3 protein, CDR3 DNA. The D gene is left open where the match is weak. Rows may omit the clone size; those that give it use once, few, many or a size class.

-	TRBV5-1	-	TRBJ1-1	CASSPAGARNTEAFF	TGCGCCAGCAGCCCGGCAGGGGCTAGGAACACTGAAGCTTTCTTT
TRBD2	TRBV6-5	-	TRBJ2-1	CASSYSGLANEQFF	TGTGCCAGCAGTTACTCAGGACTAGCTAATGAGCAGTTCTTC
-	TRBV28	-	TRBJ2-1	CASSLGRYNEQFF	TGTGCCAGCAGTTTAGGCCGGTACAATGAGCAGTTCTTC
TRBD1	TRBV12-3/TRBV12-4	once	TRBJ1-2	CASSFPGGNGYTF	TGTGCCAGCAGTTTTCCAGGGGGGAATGGCTACACCTTC
TRBD2	TRBV5-1	-	TRBJ2-5	CARSPGGAQQETQYF	TGCGCCCGCAGCCCGGGGGGGGCCCAACAAGAGACCCAGTACTTC
TRBD2	TRBV2	-	TRBJ2-7	CASSLAGINTYEQYF	TGTGCCAGCAGTCTAGCGGGAATAAACACCTACGAGCAGTACTTC
-	TRBV5-1	-	TRBJ1-5	CASSLGGLNQPQHF	TGCGCCAGCAGCTTGGGGGGACTAAATCAGCCCCAGCATTTT
-	TRBV6-5	-	TRBJ1-2	CASRGRGRNYGYTF	TGTGCCAGCAGGGGAAGGGGAAGGAACTATGGCTACACCTTC
TRBD2	TRBV11-3	-	TRBJ2-1	CASSFGTSNEQFF	TGTGCCAGCAGCTTCGGGACTAGCAATGAGCAGTTCTTC
-	TRBV5-1	-	TRBJ2-2	CASSYTSSLNTGELFF	TGCGCCAGCAGCTATACAAGCTCCTTAAACACCGGGGAGCTGTTTTTT
-	TRBV9	-	TRBJ2-2	CASSVVATANTGELFF	TGTGCCAGCAGCGTAGTGGCGACAGCGAACACCGGGGAGCTGTTTTTT
-	TRBV27	-	TRBJ2-7	CASSFGGTADEQYF	TGTGCCAGCAGTTTCGGCGGGACAGCGGACGAGCAGTACTTC
-	TRBV7-9	-	TRBJ2-5	CASSSMDSQTQYF	TGTGCCAGCAGCTCGATGGATAGTCAGACCCAGTACTTC
-	TRBV24-1	once	TRBJ1-5	CATSDPDRNQPQHF	TGTGCCACCAGTGATCCCGACAGGAATCAGCCCCAGCATTTT
-	TRBV27	-	TRBJ2-1	CASSFGGSYNEQFF	TGTGCCAGCAGTTTTGGGGGCTCCTACAATGAGCAGTTCTTC
-	TRBV3-1/TRBV3-2	-	TRBJ2-7	CASSQATSLSWRRPRVSSYEQYF	TGTGCCAGCAGCCAAGCGACTAGTTTGAGTTGGCGGCGACCAAGGGTGAGCTCCTACGAGCAGTACTTC
-	TRBV5-5	-	TRBJ1-4	CASNRDENEKLFF	TGTGCCAGCAACCGGGACGAAAATGAAAAACTGTTTTTT
-	TRBV3-1/TRBV3-2	-	TRBJ1-3	CASGSSGNTIYF	TGTGCCAGCGGCTCGTCTGGAAACACCATATATTTT
-	TRBV18	-	TRBJ2-7	CASSPRQGAGYEQYF	TGTGCCAGCTCACCACGTCAGGGAGCTGGGTACGAGCAGTACTTC
TRBD1	TRBV6-5	-	TRBJ1-1	CASSYPGQAHTEAFF	TGTGCCAGCAGTTACCCTGGACAGGCGCACACTGAAGCTTTCTTT
TRBD1	TRBV7-9	-	TRBJ1-2	CASSRTGVHYGYTF	TGTGCCAGCAGTCGGACAGGGGTACACTATGGCTACACCTTC
TRBD1	TRBV6-5	-	TRBJ1-6	CASRDSYSYNSPLHF	TGTGCCAGCCGGGACAGCTACTCCTATAATTCACCCCTCCACTTT
-	TRBV2	-	TRBJ2-1	CASSGYQGNEQFF	TGTGCCAGCAGCGGTTACCAAGGCAATGAGCAGTTCTTC
-	TRBV2	once	TRBJ2-7	CASTGLEEQYF	TGTGCCAGCACCGGACTGGAAGAGCAGTACTTC
TRBD2	TRBV7-6	-	TRBJ2-3	CASSLGPSGAFDTQYF	TGTGCCAGCAGCTTAGGACCTAGCGGAGCCTTTGATACGCAGTATTTT
TRBD2	TRBV7-9	-	TRBJ2-2	CASRSGGGVPPNTGELFF	TGTGCCAGCAGAAGCGGGGGGGGAGTGCCCCCGAACACCGGGGAGCTGTTTTTT
-	TRBV6-2/TRBV6-3	-	TRBJ1-2	CASTPLGAGFYTF	TGTGCCAGCACCCCTTTGGGAGCGGGGTTCTACACCTTC
-	TRBV2	-	TRBJ2-5	CASSEVGTGGETQYF	TGTGCCAGCAGTGAAGTGGGGACCGGGGGAGAGACCCAGTACTTC
-	TRBV7-8	-	TRBJ1-2	CASSFGQYYGYTF	TGTGCCAGCAGCTTCGGACAGTACTATGGCTACACCTTC
-	TRBV7-9	-	TRBJ2-7	CASSIGTATWEQYF	TGTGCCAGCAGCATTGGGACGGCAACGTGGGAGCAGTACTTC
-	TRBV3-1/TRBV3-2	-	TRBJ1-6	CASSPRGANSPLHF	TGTGCCAGCAGCCCCCGGGGGGCCAATTCACCCCTCCACTTT
-	TRBV29-1	-	TRBJ1-2	CSVDHRSNYGYTF	TGCAGCGTTGACCACAGGAGTAACTATGGCTACACCTTC
TRBD1	TRBV6-5	-	TRBJ1-5	CASRGQGAGQPQHF	TGTGCCAGCAGGGGACAGGGGGCCGGTCAGCCCCAGCATTTT
TRBD1	TRBV7-9	once	TRBJ2-5	CASSWGTEQETQYF	TGTGCCAGCAGCTGGGGGACAGAACAAGAGACCCAGTACTTC
-	TRBV6-1	-	TRBJ1-5	CASSELHGMSNQPQHF	TGTGCCAGCAGTGAATTGCATGGCATGAGCAATCAGCCCCAGCATTTT
-	TRBV3-1/TRBV3-2	-	TRBJ2-7	CATQSTRGNYEQYF	TGTGCCACCCAGAGCACCAGAGGAAACTACGAGCAGTACTTC
-	TRBV18	-	TRBJ1-1	CASSGLTEAFF	TGTGCCAGCTCGGGTCTCACTGAAGCTTTCTTT
-	TRBV24-1	once	TRBJ1-1	CATSDPRTGGTEAFF	TGTGCCACCAGTGATCCCCGGACGGGAGGAACTGAAGCTTTCTTT
TRBD2	TRBV25-1	-	TRBJ2-2	CVSSEAGDTGELFF	TGTGTCAGCAGTGAAGCGGGAGACACCGGGGAGCTGTTTTTT
-	TRBV27	-	TRBJ2-2	CASSLLAANTGELFF	TGTGCCAGCAGCCTTCTAGCAGCGAACACCGGGGAGCTGTTTTTT
-	TRBV7-3	-	TRBJ2-3	CASSLKSSSSTDTQYF	TGTGCCAGCAGCTTAAAATCTAGCAGTAGCACAGATACGCAGTATTTT
-	TRBV7-2	-	TRBJ1-4	CASSLGDHRSEKLFF	TGTGCCAGCAGCTTAGGTGACCATCGCTCCGAAAAACTGTTTTTT
TRBD1	TRBV29-1	-	TRBJ2-1	CSGTGGTLGGNEQFF	TGCAGCGGGACAGGGGGTACTCTAGGGGGTAATGAGCAGTTCTTC
-	TRBV5-4	-	TRBJ2-5	CASSPSSPQGETQYF	TGTGCCAGCAGCCCATCTAGCCCTCAGGGGGAGACCCAGTACTTC
-	TRBV13	-	TRBJ1-1	CASSSRQNTEAFF	TGTGCCAGCAGCTCCCGACAGAACACTGAAGCTTTCTTT
-	TRBV28	-	TRBJ2-3	CASSLGGTDTQYF	TGTGCCAGCAGTTTAGGCGGCACAGATACGCAGTATTTT
-	TRBV6-5	once	TRBJ2-7	CASSPRDGSYEQYF	TGTGCCAGCAGCCCCCGGGACGGTTCCTACGAGCAGTACTTC
-	TRBV5-1	-	TRBJ2-1	CASSLAGGNEQFF	TGCGCCAGCAGCTTGGCCGGGGGTAATGAGCAGTTCTTC
TRBD1	TRBV6-5	-	TRBJ1-1	CASSRDRETEAFF	TGTGCCAGCAGTAGGGACAGGGAGACTGAAGCTTTCTTT
TRBD1	TRBV5-5	-	TRBJ2-3	CASSFHRGQGISDTQYF	TGTGCCAGCAGCTTTCACCGGGGACAGGGAATTTCAGATACGCAGTATTTT
TRBD2	TRBV7-9	-	TRBJ2-7	CASSTPSGPYEQYF	TGTGCCAGCAGCACACCTAGCGGGCCCTACGAGCAGTACTTC
-	TRBV27	once	TRBJ2-1	CASTPRDPGFNEQFF	TGTGCCAGCACCCCCCGGGACCCGGGGTTCAATGAGCAGTTCTTC
TRBD1	TRBV28	few	TRBJ2-2	CASIRGRDTGELFF	TGTGCCAGCATTAGGGGGCGGGACACCGGGGAGCTGTTTTTT
-	TRBV2	-	TRBJ2-7	CASSGPAVYEQYF	TGTGCCAGCAGTGGCCCAGCCGTCTACGAGCAGTACTTC
-	TRBV7-2	-	TRBJ1-5	CASSLAAGLNQPQHF	TGTGCCAGCAGCTTAGCCGCAGGCCTCAATCAGCCCCAGCATTTT
TRBD1	TRBV25-1	-	TRBJ1-2	CASSPTGDRGLNGYTF	TGTGCCAGCAGTCCCACCGGGGACAGGGGGCTAAACGGCTACACCTTC
-	TRBV5-4	-	TRBJ2-4	CASSFGGTVAKNIQYF	TGTGCCAGCAGCTTTGGCGGGACAGTAGCCAAAAACATTCAGTACTTC
TRBD1	TRBV2	-	TRBJ1-2	CASRLITGDYGYTF	TGTGCCAGCAGGCTAATTACAGGGGATTATGGCTACACCTTC
-	TRBV20-1	-	TRBJ1-5	CSASVRLGGSQPQHF	TGCAGTGCTAGTGTAAGGCTGGGGGGCAGTCAGCCCCAGCATTTT